The T cell receptor beta chain described here comes from a study of blood T cell repertoires in COVID-19. As for the study in general: Spain, Italy and the United States supplied samples that represented acute and convalescent COVID-19.

The study recruited people aged roughly 18 to 100 years across roughly 25 US areas. Which cohort a participant joined came from the clinical history participants gave. TCRdb's table, derived via immunoSEQ multiplex PCR, lists solely in-frame clones and lacks some. This table has roughly 290,000 clones, under 90% appearing once. This receptor was obtained from a woman between 40 and 55 years old who had recovered from COVID-19. Sequenced material: PBMCs or T cells enriched from blood (not recorded which).

The CDR3 DNA follows: TGTGCCAGCAGTGAACGGACCGGGACAGGGTATGGCTACACCTTC. Translation: CASSERTGTGYGYTF. This rearrangement joins TRBV6-1 to TRBJ1-2, with 9 bases identical to TRBD1. Germline CDR1 is MNHNS and CDR2 is SASEGT. The CDR3 spans 15 residues. With V trimmed by 2 bases and J by 5 bases, 6 bases remained unmatched.